The 20 T cell receptor beta chains in this list originate from one sample, sequenced in a study of T cells in Graves' hyperthyroidism and ophthalmopathy. Using RNA transcripts as the source, TCR beta CDR3 regions were amplified. The TCR CDR3 first-round RT-PCR relied on the HTBI primer set. TCRdb recomputed calls from the multiplex PCR reads with MiXCR, one row per CDR3 protein. The sample contains approximately 200,000 distinct CDR3 sequences, approximately 20% of which appear only once. The sequencing input was blood. The receptors here all came from a man aged 35-49 years with Graves' hyperthyroidism.

This clonotype was recorded many times. The chain is built from TRBV7-9 and TRBJ1-1; 7 nucleotides line up with TRBD1. The V and J ends lost 5 bases and 4 bases, in that order; junction bases with no gene match: 13. Germline V gene sequence: CDR1 SEHNR, CDR2 FQNEAQ (reference sequence). The CDR3 sequence is 16 residues long. CDR3 loop: CASSPPPRTGRTEAFF. DNA of the CDR3: TGTGCCAGCAGCCCCCCGCCAAGGACAGGCCGCACTGAAGCTTTCTTT.

This clonotype was recorded a few times. This chain joins TRBV4-1 and TRBJ1-1; D unclear. Germline V gives CDR1 MGHRA, CDR2 YSYEKL. The CDR3 is made up of 16 amino acids. Between the trimmed V and J ends, which lost 1 base and 1 base, there was a span of 13 bases. The DNA of the CDR3 is TGCGCCAGCAGCCAAGGGACTGACATCCGGAACACTGAAGCTTTCTTT. Protein product: CASSQGTDIRNTEAFF.

This clonotype was detected a few times. The chain combines TRBV20-1 with TRBJ1-3; unclear D gene. The germline V and J ends were trimmed by 0 bases and 0 bases, with 9 bases remaining between them. This CDR3 is 15 amino acids long. Germline CDR1 DFQATT, CDR2 SNEGSKA (reference sequence). For the CDR3, the DNA is TGCAGTGCTAGAGATGTGCGGAGCTCTGGAAACACCATATATTTT. Residues: CSARDVRSSGNTIYF.

This chain uses TRBV6-5 with TRBJ1-6; D is undetermined. CDR3 length: 14 residues. Germline V lookup: CDR1 MNHEY, CDR2 SVGAGI. V was cut by 2 bases and J by 8 bases, with 10 bases left in between. In DNA, the CDR3 is TGTGCCAGCAGTTACCGACTGGGCGATTCACCCCTCCACTTT. Amino acids: CASSYRLGDSPLHF.

This chain links TRBV15 with TRBJ1-5, with TRBD1 matching over 10 bases. Unmatched junction bases numbered 7, after V lost 5 bases and J lost 6 bases. Germline assignment: CDR1 LNHNV and CDR2 YYDKDF (reference sequence). The CDR3 runs to 15 residues. CDR3 sequence: CATSEGQGSFQPQHF. DNA of the CDR3: TGTGCCACCAGCGAGGGACAGGGGTCTTTTCAGCCCCAGCATTTT.

This clonotype was counted only a few times. The chain joins TRBV5-5 to TRBJ2-6; perhaps TRBD1 as D (6 bases). Between the trimmed V and J ends, which lost 3 bases and 12 bases, there was a span of 16 bases. The CDR3 has 14 residues. Germline CDR1 reads SGHKS; CDR2 reads YYEKEE (reference sequence). The CDR3 reads CASSSTGTPSVLTF. The CDR3 DNA is TGTGCCAGCAGCTCAACAGGGACCCCCTCCGTCCTGACTTTC.

The chain recombines TRBV12-3 or TRBV12-4 with TRBJ2-1, with 15 nucleotides matching TRBD2. J lost 4 bases, V lost 1 base, and 8 bases had no gene match. The CDR3 runs 19 residues. This CDR3 reads CASSLGTSGGGAGYNEQFF. CDR3 DNA: TGTGCCAGCAGTTTAGGGACTAGCGGGGGGGGGGCCGGGTACAATGAGCAGTTCTTC.

There are many counts of this clonotype. For the CDR3, the DNA is TGTGCCAGCAGACACGCTAGGGACGTACAAGAGACCCAGTACTTC. It specifies CASRHARDVQETQYF. The rearrangement links TRBV7-2 to TRBJ2-5; perhaps D is TRBD1 or TRBD2 (5 bases each). CDR1 and CDR2 (germline): SGHTA, FQGNSA. V gave up 6 bases and J gave up 2 bases, with 16 bases separating them. The CDR3 length is 15 residues.

This rearrangement joins TRBV28 to TRBJ1-5; D call uncertain. Germline values: CDR1 MDHEN, CDR2 SYDVKM. Between the trimmed V and J ends, which lost 2 bases and 2 bases, there was a span of 7 bases. The CDR3 contains 14 residues. The CDR3 spells CASSLRSGNQPQHF. The CDR3, as DNA: TGTGCCAGCAGTTTAAGGTCGGGCAATCAGCCCCAGCATTTT.

Details on this clonotype: A much larger clone is a single base away; this may be a read error. J is TRBJ1-5 and V is TRBV6-1; a possible D gene is TRBD1 (5 bases). Germline V CDR1 and CDR2: MNHNS, SASEGT. The ends were cut back, 8 bases at V and 0 bases at J, with 11 bases in the middle. CDR3 length: 14 amino acids. The CDR3 DNA reads TGTGCCAGCTGGACACGATTTAGCAATCAGCCCCAGCATTTT. Protein product: CASWTRFSNQPQHF.

At least ten counts were recorded for this clonotype. The chain recombines TRBV18 with TRBJ2-7, with a weak D call TRBD2 (6 bases). The CDR3 runs to 15 residues. Germline CDR1 is KGHSH and CDR2 is LQKENI. V lost 2 bases to trimming and J lost 9 bases, with 20 bases between them. CDR3 nucleotides: TGTGCCAGCTCACCATCGGCGGGATCCTACGAGGGGCAGTACTTC. As protein: CASSPSAGSYEGQYF.

This clonotype came up a few times. The chain uses TRBV5-1 and TRBJ1-6; D is undetermined. The V gene lost 4 bases and the J gene lost 9 bases, with 11 bases spanning the gap. The length of the CDR3 is 13 residues. From germline, CDR1 is SGHRS and CDR2 YFSETQ. The CDR3 region has the DNA TGCGCCAGCAGCCAAGATTCCTTTTCACCCCTCCACTTT. Protein sequence: CASSQDSFSPLHF.

As concerns this clonotype: An end of the junction does not agree with germline; a read error may underlie this. The chain links TRBV29-1 to TRBJ2-1; D possibly matches TRBD1 or TRBD2 (5 bases each). CDR3 length equals 15 residues. Germline values: CDR1 SQVTM, CDR2 ANQGSEA. CDR3 sequence reads: CSVDETGTSYDEQFF. DNA for the CDR3: TGCAGCGTTGATGAAACCGGGACCTCCTACGATGAGCAGTTCTTC.

This clonotype was picked up many times. The rearrangement uses TRBV12-3 or TRBV12-4 and TRBJ2-5; D may be TRBD1 or TRBD2 (5 bases each). Trimming cost V 4 bases and J 2 bases, with 11 bases left between them. CDR3 size: 14 residues. CDR3 sequence reads: CASSSRGDQETQYF. CDR3 bases: TGTGCCAGCAGTTCCCGAGGGGATCAAGAGACCCAGTACTTC.

This clonotype was seen just once. The chain is built from TRBV2 and TRBJ2-3, with a possible D match to TRBD2 (6 bases). The V end lost 4 bases, the J end lost 1 base, and 9 bases lay between the germline ends. Germline-derived CDR1 and CDR2 are SNHLY and FYNNEI. The CDR3 is 14 amino acids. DNA of the CDR3: TGTGCCAGCAGTGCTCCGGGGGGCACAGATACGCAGTATTTT. This encodes CASSAPGGTDTQYF.

This clonotype was picked up many times. The CDR3 coding sequence is TGCAGTGCTATCGATCCCAGGGGCTGGTCCCAGTACTTC. Translating gives CSAIDPRGWSQYF. The chain links TRBV20-1 to TRBJ2-5, with D possibly being TRBD1 (6 bases). This CDR3 has 13 amino acids. V dropped 4 bases and J dropped 9 bases, with 18 bases sitting between them. Germline loops: CDR1 DFQATT, CDR2 SNEGSKA (reference sequence).

This clonotype occurred many times. The chain has TRBV9 and TRBJ2-7, with D possibly TRBD2 on 5 matching bases. CDR1 and CDR2 from the germline V gene are SGDLS and YYNGEE. The CDR3 sequence is 14 residues long. V was pared by 2 bases and J by 6 bases, with 15 bases between. CDR3 loop: CASSVGGPRVEQYF. The CDR3 bases are TGTGCCAGCAGCGTGGGCGGGCCGCGGGTCGAGCAGTACTTC.

Of note for this clonotype: This clone may be a read error of a much larger clone one base away. In this CDR3 the conserved last residue, phenylalanine or tryptophan, is missing, so a read error is likely. The chain joins TRBV20-1 to TRBJ1-2; maybe TRBD1 (6 bases). V was trimmed by 6 bases and J by 3 bases, leaving 17 bases between them. The CDR3 is 14 residues long. The germline gives CDR1 DFQATT, CDR2 SNEGSKA (reference sequence). The CDR3 spells CSAFLGGFHYGYTL. CDR3 sequence (DNA): TGCAGTGCATTCCTCGGGGGCTTTCACTATGGCTACACCCTC.

The chain has TRBV7-3 and TRBJ2-1; no firm D call. The CDR3 is 14 residues long. With 5 bases removed from V and 5 bases from J, the gap between germline ends came to 13 bases. The germline gives CDR1 SGHTA, CDR2 FQGTGA. CDR3 in DNA: TGTGCCAGCAGCCAAGTTGGGTCCCACAATGAGCAGTTCTTC. It specifies CASSQVGSHNEQFF.

The chain combines TRBV2 with TRBJ2-5; D possibly corresponds to TRBD1 (7 bases). Per germline, CDR1 SNHLY and CDR2 FYNNEI. The CDR3 loop spans 16 amino acids. V was trimmed by 6 bases and J by 4 bases, leaving 21 bases between them. DNA for the CDR3: TGTGCCAGCAGGGCCTCGGGCAGGGGGGCAGCAGAGACCCAGTACTTC. Translating gives CASRASGRGAAETQYF.